The 32 T cell receptor beta chains in this list originate from one sample, sequenced in a study of T cells in localized non-small cell lung cancer. The protocol was immunoSEQ multiplex PCR, while the TCRdb copy is restricted to in-frame clones and leaves out a portion. The sample records roughly 34,000 clones, 70% to 90% being singletons. Here the sequenced sample was peripheral blood, taken before any cancer treatment. These receptor sequences come from a male donor at least 60 years old with stage III lung adenocarcinoma.

This clone was observed a single time. V is TRBV11-2 and J is TRBJ2-7, with D tentatively TRBD1 (6 bases). The germline V gene has CDR1 SGHAT and CDR2 FQNNGV. The germline V and J ends were trimmed by 0 bases and 10 bases, with 10 bases remaining between them. The CDR3 is 12 amino acids. CDR3: CASSLETGRQYF. DNA of the CDR3: TGTGCCAGCAGCTTAGAGACAGGAAGACAGTACTTC.

This chain joins TRBV5-8 and TRBJ2-4; D remains ambiguous. Germline V lookup: CDR1 SGHTS, CDR2 YDEGEE. V was cut by 2 bases and J by 0 bases, with 6 bases left in between. This CDR3 comprises 14 residues. CDR3 nucleotide sequence: TGTGCCAGCAGCTTTCGAGTAGCCAAAAACATTCAGTACTTC. This translates into CASSFRVAKNIQYF.

This chain connects TRBV10-1 to TRBJ2-3; no firm D call. Germline assignment: CDR1 WNHNN and CDR2 SYGVQD (reference sequence). The CDR3 runs to 16 residues. With 0 bases removed from V and 0 bases from J, the gap between germline ends came to 10 bases. In DNA, the CDR3 is TGCGCCAGCAGTGAGTCCCCTGGGCCCAGCACAGATACGCAGTATTTT. Its translation: CASSESPGPSTDTQYF.

The DNA for the CDR3 is TGTGCCAGCTCATTCCTAGGCGCGTTAACCGGGGAGCTGTTTTTT. It translates to CASSFLGALTGELFF. The chain uses TRBV27 and TRBJ2-2; D gene unclear. Deletions cut 8 bases from V and 5 bases from J, with 18 bases between. Germline V gene data show CDR1 as MNHEY and CDR2 as SMNVEV (reference sequence). This CDR3 contains 15 residues.

The J gene is TRBJ2-7, the V gene TRBV27; 8 positions match TRBD2. V was clipped by 6 bases and J by 6 bases; unmatched bases: 10. This CDR3 contains 14 residues. CDR1 MNHEY and CDR2 SMNVEV come from the germline V gene (reference sequence). The CDR3 loop is CASSTGTRTGEQYF. The CDR3 coding sequence is TGTGCCAGCAGCACCGGGACTAGGACTGGCGAGCAGTACTTC.

This clone has only a few counts. V and J are TRBV5-4 and TRBJ2-5, with TRBD2 as a possible D gene (5 bases). The CDR3 is 18 amino acids. Germline V gene data show CDR1 as SGHNT and CDR2 as YYREEE (reference sequence). Trimming took 4 bases from V and 4 from J, leaving 26 bases between them. DNA for the CDR3: TGTGCCAGCAGCCTACTGGCCCCCGACTATTGGGGTCGAGAGACCCAGTACTTC. It yields the protein CASSLLAPDYWGRETQYF.

This chain connects TRBV28 to TRBJ1-2, with D perhaps TRBD1 (6 bases). V was pared by 6 bases and J by 10 bases, with 12 bases between. Per germline, CDR1 MDHEN and CDR2 SYDVKM. This CDR3 is 11 amino acids long. The CDR3 region has the DNA TGTGCCAGCAGCAACAGGGCGGACTACACCTTC. Its translation: CASSNRADYTF.

V usage is TRBV6-4 and J usage is TRBJ2-2, with 7 bases identical to TRBD2. Germline V gene data show CDR1 as MRHNA and CDR2 as SNTAGT. With V trimmed by 2 bases and J by 7 bases, 16 bases remained unmatched. This CDR3 has 18 residues. The CDR3 reads CASSDPMIALARRGELFF. The CDR3 DNA reads TGTGCCAGCAGTGACCCGATGATAGCACTAGCGCGTCGCGGGGAGCTGTTTTTT.

The chain combines TRBV2 with TRBJ1-4, with D perhaps TRBD1 (6 bases). This CDR3 contains 21 residues. Germline lookup yields CDR1 SNHLY and CDR2 FYNNEI. V was cut by 7 bases and J by 4 bases, with 34 bases left in between. The CDR3: CASNPSRGGGREIRVNEKLFF. The CDR3 DNA is TGTGCCAGCAACCCCTCCAGGGGTGGAGGCCGCGAGATTCGGGTTAATGAAAAACTGTTTTTT.

The chain has TRBV11-2 and TRBJ1-2; D gene unclear. Trimming shortened V by 4 bases and J by 2 bases, and 8 bases separated the two germline ends. Germline V gene sequence: CDR1 SGHAT, CDR2 FQNNGV. This CDR3 has 13 amino acids. The CDR3 sequence is CASSSSSNYGYTF. In DNA, the CDR3 is TGTGCCAGCAGCTCCAGTTCCAACTATGGCTACACCTTC.

The chain couples TRBV6-6 to TRBJ2-7; weak D call: TRBD1 (6 bases). The CDR3 has 12 amino acids. Germline V gene sequence: CDR1 MNHNY, CDR2 SVGAGI (reference sequence). Trimming left V 8 bases short and J 9 bases short, with 17 bases between. CDR3 loop: CASQVRGDGQYF. In DNA, the CDR3 is TGTGCCAGCCAAGTCAGGGGCGACGGGCAGTACTTC.

The V and J genes are TRBV14 and TRBJ1-1; 9 bases are shared with TRBD1. V lost 1 base and J lost 4; bases outside the gene matches: 4. The CDR3 has 15 amino acids. In germline, CDR1 is SGHDN, CDR2 FVKESK. Here the CDR3 DNA reads TGTGCCAGCAGCCAAGTAAAGACAGGGGGCACTGAAGCTTTCTTT. It encodes CASSQVKTGGTEAFF.

This chain connects TRBV19 to TRBJ2-1, with D unclear. The CDR3 loop spans 14 amino acids. Germline values: CDR1 LNHDA, CDR2 SQIVND (reference sequence). V lost 6 bases, J lost 0 bases, and 9 bases lay in between. The CDR3 DNA follows: TGTGCCAGTAGCCAGACACCCTCCTACAATGAGCAGTTCTTC. This encodes CASSQTPSYNEQFF.

The chain carries TRBV4-1 and TRBJ1-5; D is undetermined. Trimming took off 0 bases at V and 1 base at J, with 10 bases between the two ends. The CDR3 contains 16 residues. Germline loops: CDR1 MGHRA, CDR2 YSYEKL. CDR3 sequence (DNA): TGCGCCAGCAGCCAAGACGGCGGTCACAGCAATCAGCCCCAGCATTTT. Its translation is CASSQDGGHSNQPQHF.

The rearrangement joins TRBV5-1 to TRBJ2-7; 10 bases match TRBD1. CDR3 length equals 16 residues. Germline CDR1 and CDR2: SGHRS and YFSETQ. The V and J ends lost 0 bases and 5 bases, in that order; junction bases with no gene match: 8. CDR3 residues: CASSLALGDRGDEQYF. The CDR3 DNA sequence: TGCGCCAGCAGCTTGGCCCTTGGGGACAGGGGTGACGAGCAGTACTTC.

The chain is built from TRBV29-1 and TRBJ2-5, with D maybe TRBD1 (6 bases). V lost 3 bases and J lost 5, with 10 bases in between. CDR3 length: 12 amino acids. Germline lookup yields CDR1 SQVTM and CDR2 ANQGSEA. The CDR3 DNA reads as TGCAGCGTTGAGTCTGGGGGCGAGACCCAGTACTTC. Translated, it gives CSVESGGETQYF. The whole variable domain, filled in from reference TRBV29-1 and TRBJ2-5, reads SAVISQKPSRDICQRGTSLTIQCQVDSQVTMMFWYRQQPGQSLTLIATANQGSEATYESGFVIDKFPISRPNLTFSTLTVSNMSPEDSSIYLCSVESGGETQYFGPGTRLLVL.

The genes are TRBV5-6 and TRBJ2-7; D remains unclear. V lost 6 bases, J lost 2 bases, and 15 bases lay in between. This CDR3 comprises 14 residues. Germline V gives CDR1 SGHDT, CDR2 YYEEEE. CDR3 residues: CASTSRWNPYEQYF. In DNA form, the CDR3 reads TGTGCCAGCACTTCAAGGTGGAACCCCTACGAGCAGTACTTC. Drawing the rest from reference TRBV5-6 and TRBJ2-7, the complete variable domain is DAGVTQSPTHLIKTRGQQVTLRCSPKSGHDTVSWYQQALGQGPQFIFQYYEEEERQRGNFPDRFSGHQFPNYSSELNVNALLLGDSALYLCASTSRWNPYEQYFGPGTRLTVT.

This chain uses TRBV14 with TRBJ2-7, with D hard to call. The CDR3 is 15 residues long. CDR1 SGHDN and CDR2 FVKESK come from the germline V gene. Trimming shortened V by 1 base and J by 3 bases, and 13 bases separated the two germline ends. CDR3 amino acids: CASSQALHTGYEQYF. DNA for the CDR3: TGTGCCAGCAGCCAAGCATTGCACACGGGCTACGAGCAGTACTTC.

The V and J genes are TRBV30 and TRBJ2-1, with a weak D call TRBD2 (5 bases). Trimming took off 2 bases at V and 5 bases at J, with 10 bases between the two ends. The CDR3 is 13 residues long. Germline V gene lookup returns CDR1 GTSNPN and CDR2 SVGIG (reference sequence). The CDR3: CAWSILRDNEQFF. CDR3 nucleotide sequence: TGTGCCTGGAGTATTTTGCGGGACAATGAGCAGTTCTTC.

The chain employs TRBV5-5 and TRBJ1-5, with TRBD1 as a possible D gene (5 bases). This CDR3 spans 15 amino acids. The V end was cut by 4 bases, the J end by 3 bases, with 14 bases between. The germline V gene encodes CDR1 SGHKS and CDR2 YYEKEE (reference sequence). This chain's CDR3 is CASSPFDSNNQPQHF. DNA of the CDR3: TGTGCCAGCAGCCCCTTCGACAGCAACAATCAGCCCCAGCATTTT.

This clone was observed a few times. The chain couples TRBV27 to TRBJ2-7; 8 bases fit TRBD2. Trimming at V came to 4 bases and at J to 2 bases, leaving 7 bases not matched to a gene. Germline CDR1 is MNHEY and CDR2 is SMNVEV (reference sequence). This CDR3 is 15 amino acids long. CDR3 nucleotides: TGTGCCAGCAGTTCCGGACTAGCCGTTCCCTACGAGCAGTACTTC. Amino acids: CASSSGLAVPYEQYF.

This clone has just one count. The chain employs TRBV2 and TRBJ2-7; TRBD2 aligns across 9 bases. CDR1 and CDR2 (germline): SNHLY, FYNNEI. Losses at the gene ends were 8 bases for V and 7 bases for J; bases not matched to a gene: 9. The CDR3 is made up of 13 amino acids. The CDR3 nucleotides read TGTGCCAGCTCGGTTAGCGGGAGCCAAGAGCAGTACTTC. Its translation is CASSVSGSQEQYF.

This chain uses TRBV9 with TRBJ1-2; the match to TRBD1 covers 9 bases. Germline loops: CDR1 SGDLS, CDR2 YYNGEE. This CDR3 region has 15 residues. V lost 2 bases and J lost 8; bases outside the gene matches: 10. Written as DNA, the CDR3 is TGTGCCAGCAGCGTTGGAACAGGGGGCGCGGAAGGCTACACCTTC. Translation gives CASSVGTGGAEGYTF.

This clone was picked up a small number of times. V usage is TRBV27 and J usage is TRBJ1-5; no definite D call. The CDR3 sequence is 11 residues long. The germline CDR1 and CDR2 sequences are MNHEY and SMNVEV (reference sequence). V lost 7 bases to trimming and J lost 6 bases, with 7 bases between them. CDR3 nucleotides: TGTGCCAGCACAAGGGTTCAGCCCCAGCATTTT. Encoded protein: CASTRVQPQHF.

The chain uses TRBV2 and TRBJ1-3; D call uncertain. Germline loops: CDR1 SNHLY, CDR2 FYNNEI. CDR3 size: 14 residues. V gave up 2 bases and J gave up 8 bases, with 13 bases separating them. CDR3: CASSELPPVDTIYF. CDR3 coding DNA: TGTGCCAGCAGTGAACTGCCCCCCGTGGACACCATATATTTT.

J is TRBJ1-6 and V is TRBV27, with D perhaps TRBD1 (5 bases). This CDR3 is built from 17 residues. The ends were cut back, 6 bases at V and 0 bases at J, with 15 bases in the middle. Per the germline V gene, CDR1 is MNHEY and CDR2 is SMNVEV (reference sequence). CDR3 amino acids: CASRPGLRSSYNSPLHF. CDR3 nucleotides: TGTGCCAGCAGGCCGGGACTCAGGAGCTCCTATAATTCACCCCTCCACTTT.

The genes are TRBV15 and TRBJ1-2, with TRBD1 matching 8 bases. Germline V gives CDR1 LNHNV, CDR2 YYDKDF (reference sequence). Losses at the gene ends were 2 bases for V and 0 bases for J; bases not matched to a gene: 2. The CDR3 has 15 amino acids. The CDR3 DNA reads as TGTGCCACCAGCAGAAGGGACAGGCCTAACTATGGCTACACCTTC. Amino acids: CATSRRDRPNYGYTF. The variable domain in full, completed from reference TRBV15 and TRBJ1-2, reads DAMVIQNPRYQVTQFGKPVTLSCSQTLNHNVMYWYQQKSSQAPKLLFHYYDKDFNNEADTPDNFQSRRPNTSFCFLDIRSPGLGDTAMYLCATSRRDRPNYGYTFGSGTRLTVV.

V gene TRBV5-4 combines with J gene TRBJ2-3; weak D call: TRBD2 (5 bases). This CDR3 region has 16 residues. Germline values: CDR1 SGHNT, CDR2 YYREEE (reference sequence). V lost 2 bases and J lost 2, with 15 bases in between. The CDR3: CASSLGLSEVTDTQYF. The CDR3 DNA reads as TGTGCCAGCAGCTTAGGACTCTCAGAAGTCACAGATACGCAGTATTTT. Complete variable domain (other parts from reference TRBV5-4 and TRBJ2-3): ETGVTQSPTHLIKTRGQQVTLRCSSQSGHNTVSWYQQALGQGPQFIFQYYREEENGRGNFPPRFSGLQFPNYSSELNVNALELDDSALYLCASSLGLSEVTDTQYFGPGTRLTVL.

The CDR3 reads CASSPGAREGNEQFF. The DNA of the CDR3 is TGTGCCAGCAGCCCCGGGGCGAGGGAGGGGAATGAGCAGTTCTTC. V is TRBV5-4 and J is TRBJ2-1; 7 bases are a match to TRBD2. CDR3 length: 15 residues. J was trimmed by 7 bases and V by 4 bases; bases with no gene match: 11. Germline CDR1 and CDR2: SGHNT and YYREEE (reference sequence).

V gene TRBV30 combines with J gene TRBJ2-1, with 9 bases aligning to TRBD2. V shed 0 bases, J shed 4 bases, and the junction held 1 base outside the gene matches. This CDR3 comprises 14 residues. CDR1 and CDR2 (germline): GTSNPN, SVGIG (reference sequence). The CDR3 sequence is CAWSVAGGYNEQFF. CDR3 coding DNA: TGTGCCTGGAGTGTGGCGGGGGGGTACAATGAGCAGTTCTTC. The entire variable domain, with the rest obtained from reference TRBV30 and TRBJ2-1, is as follows: SQTIHQWPATLVQPVGSPLSLECTVEGTSNPNLYWYRQAAGRGLQLLFYSVGIGQISSEVPQNLSASRPQDRQFILSSKKLLLSDSGFYLCAWSVAGGYNEQFFGPGTRLTVL.

The genes are TRBV5-1 and TRBJ2-7; the match to TRBD1 covers 9 bases. The germline V gene has CDR1 SGHRS and CDR2 YFSETQ. Losses at the gene ends were 4 bases for V and 4 bases for J; bases not matched to a gene: 12. The CDR3 has 16 amino acids. CDR3 in DNA: TGCGCCAGCAGCGTAACGTCCGGGACAGGGATTTACGAGCAGTACTTC. This gives the protein CASSVTSGTGIYEQYF.

The chain joins TRBV27 to TRBJ2-7, with D maybe TRBD1 (5 bases). The CDR3 spans 17 residues. Germline CDR1 MNHEY, CDR2 SMNVEV (reference sequence). Trimming removed 6 bases at V and 2 bases at J, with 23 bases between. CDR3 bases: TGTGCCAGCAGCCTACGACAGTACCACCCGACCCCCTACGAGCAGTACTTC. Amino acids: CASSLRQYHPTPYEQYF.